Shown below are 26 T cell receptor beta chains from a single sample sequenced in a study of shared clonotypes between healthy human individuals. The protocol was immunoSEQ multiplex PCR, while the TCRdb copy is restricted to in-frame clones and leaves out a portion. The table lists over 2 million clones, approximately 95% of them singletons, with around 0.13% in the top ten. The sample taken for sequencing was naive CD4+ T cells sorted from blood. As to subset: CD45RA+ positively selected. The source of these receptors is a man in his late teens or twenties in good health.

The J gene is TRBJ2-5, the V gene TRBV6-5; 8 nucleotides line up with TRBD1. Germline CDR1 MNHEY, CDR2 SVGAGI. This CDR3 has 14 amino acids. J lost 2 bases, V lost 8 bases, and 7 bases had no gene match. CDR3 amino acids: CASSYTGGQETQYF. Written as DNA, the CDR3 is TGTGCCAGCTCATACACAGGGGGACAAGAGACCCAGTACTTC.

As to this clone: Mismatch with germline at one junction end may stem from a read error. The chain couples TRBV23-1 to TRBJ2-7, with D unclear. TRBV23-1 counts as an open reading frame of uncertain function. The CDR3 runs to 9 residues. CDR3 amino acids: CAILYGQYF. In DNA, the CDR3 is TGCGCCATCCTATACGGGCAGTACTTC.

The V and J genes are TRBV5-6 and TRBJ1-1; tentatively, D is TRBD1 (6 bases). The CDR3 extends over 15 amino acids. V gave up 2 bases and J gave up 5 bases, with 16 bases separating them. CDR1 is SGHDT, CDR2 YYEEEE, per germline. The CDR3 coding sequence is TGTGCCAGCAGCTTAACTACAGGGCTGGGAACTGAAGCTTTCTTT. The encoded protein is CASSLTTGLGTEAFF.

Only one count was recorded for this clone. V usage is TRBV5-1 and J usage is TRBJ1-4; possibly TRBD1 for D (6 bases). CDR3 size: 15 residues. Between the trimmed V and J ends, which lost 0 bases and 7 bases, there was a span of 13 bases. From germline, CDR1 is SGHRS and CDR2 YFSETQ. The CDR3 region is CASSLVGGRGEKLFF. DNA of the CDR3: TGCGCCAGCAGCTTGGTCGGGGGGCGCGGTGAAAAACTGTTTTTT.

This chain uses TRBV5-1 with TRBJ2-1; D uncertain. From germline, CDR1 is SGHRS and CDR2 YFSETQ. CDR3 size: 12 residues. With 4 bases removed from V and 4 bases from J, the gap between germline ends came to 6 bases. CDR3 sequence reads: CASSAQYNEQFF. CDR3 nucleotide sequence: TGCGCCAGCAGCGCACAATACAATGAGCAGTTCTTC.

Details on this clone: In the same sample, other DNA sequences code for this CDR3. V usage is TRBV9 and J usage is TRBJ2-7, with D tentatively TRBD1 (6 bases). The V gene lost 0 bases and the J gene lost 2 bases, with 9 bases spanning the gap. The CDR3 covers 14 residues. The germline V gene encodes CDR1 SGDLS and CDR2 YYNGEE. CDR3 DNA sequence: TGTGCCAGCAGCGTAGGAGGACAGCCCTACGAGCAGTACTTC. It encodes CASSVGGQPYEQYF.

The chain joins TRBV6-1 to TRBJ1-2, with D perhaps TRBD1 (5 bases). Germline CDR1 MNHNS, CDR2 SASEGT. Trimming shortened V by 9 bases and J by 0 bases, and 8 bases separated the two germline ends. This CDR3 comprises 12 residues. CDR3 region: CASQGTNYGYTF. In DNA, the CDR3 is TGTGCCAGTCAGGGAACTAACTATGGCTACACCTTC.

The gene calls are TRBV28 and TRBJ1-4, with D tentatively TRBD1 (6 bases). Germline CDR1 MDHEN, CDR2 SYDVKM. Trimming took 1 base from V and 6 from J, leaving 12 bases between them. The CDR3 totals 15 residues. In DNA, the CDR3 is TGTGCCAGCAGTTTATCCCTACAGGGTGATGAAAAACTGTTTTTT. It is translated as CASSLSLQGDEKLFF.

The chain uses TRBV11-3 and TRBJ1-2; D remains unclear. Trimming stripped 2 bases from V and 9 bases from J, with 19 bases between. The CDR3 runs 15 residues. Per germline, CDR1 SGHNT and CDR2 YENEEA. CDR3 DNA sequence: TGTGCCAGCAGCTTATATTACCCGGACGTCGGCTGCTACACCTTC. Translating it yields CASSLYYPDVGCYTF.

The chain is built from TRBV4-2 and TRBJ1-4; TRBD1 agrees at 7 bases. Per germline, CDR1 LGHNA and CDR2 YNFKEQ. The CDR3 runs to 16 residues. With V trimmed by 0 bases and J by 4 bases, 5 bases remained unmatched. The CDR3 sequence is CASSQDPGTDNEKLFF. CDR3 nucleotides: TGTGCCAGCAGCCAAGACCCCGGGACAGATAATGAAAAACTGTTTTTT.

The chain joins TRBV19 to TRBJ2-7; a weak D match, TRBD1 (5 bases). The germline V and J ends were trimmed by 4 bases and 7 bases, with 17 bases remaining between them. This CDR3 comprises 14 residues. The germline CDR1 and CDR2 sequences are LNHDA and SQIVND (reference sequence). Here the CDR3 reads CASSTTSPSGEQYF. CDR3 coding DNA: TGTGCCAGTAGTACCACCAGCCCTTCAGGGGAGCAGTACTTC.

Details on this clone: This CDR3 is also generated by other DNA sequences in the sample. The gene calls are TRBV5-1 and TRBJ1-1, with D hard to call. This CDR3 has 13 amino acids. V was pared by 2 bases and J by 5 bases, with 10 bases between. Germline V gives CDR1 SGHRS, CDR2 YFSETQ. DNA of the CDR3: TGCGCCAGCAGCTTCGGGGTAGGGACTGAAGCTTTCTTT. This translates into CASSFGVGTEAFF.

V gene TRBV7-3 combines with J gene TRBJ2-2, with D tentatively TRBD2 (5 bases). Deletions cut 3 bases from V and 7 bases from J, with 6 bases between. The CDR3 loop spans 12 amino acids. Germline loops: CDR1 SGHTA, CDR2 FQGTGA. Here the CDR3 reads CASSLEVGELFF. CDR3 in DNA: TGTGCCAGCAGCTTGGAGGTCGGGGAGCTGTTTTTT. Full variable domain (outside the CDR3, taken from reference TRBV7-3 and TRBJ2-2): GAGVSQTPSNKVTEKGKYVELRCDPISGHTALYWYRQSLGQGPEFLIYFQGTGAADDSGLPNDRFFAVRPEGSVSTLKIQRTERGDSAVYLCASSLEVGELFFGEGSRLTVL.

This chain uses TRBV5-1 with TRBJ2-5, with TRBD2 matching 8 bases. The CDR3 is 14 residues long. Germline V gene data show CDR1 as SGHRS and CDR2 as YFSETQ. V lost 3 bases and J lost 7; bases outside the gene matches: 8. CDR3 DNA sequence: TGCGCCAGCAGCTCGGGACTAGTCGAAGGGACCCAGTACTTC. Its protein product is CASSSGLVEGTQYF.

As DNA, the CDR3 is TGTGCCAGCTCACCAATTGACAGGGGGGTAACTGAAGCTTTCTTT. Amino acid sequence: CASSPIDRGVTEAFF. The chain links TRBV18 to TRBJ1-1; the match to TRBD1 covers 9 bases. The germline V gene encodes CDR1 KGHSH and CDR2 LQKENI. J was trimmed by 5 bases and V by 2 bases; bases with no gene match: 6. This CDR3 comprises 15 residues.

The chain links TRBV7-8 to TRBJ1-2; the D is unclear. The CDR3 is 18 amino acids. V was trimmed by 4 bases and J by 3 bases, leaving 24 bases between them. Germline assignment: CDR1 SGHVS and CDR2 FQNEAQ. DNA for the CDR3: TGTGCCAGCAGCTCGGGAGGAAATGTTAGGGAAACATACTATGGCTACACCTTC. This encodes CASSSGGNVRETYYGYTF.

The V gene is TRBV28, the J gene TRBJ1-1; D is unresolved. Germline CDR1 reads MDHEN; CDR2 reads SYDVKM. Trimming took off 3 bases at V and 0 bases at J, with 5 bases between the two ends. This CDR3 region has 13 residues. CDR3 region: CASSFLLNTEAFF. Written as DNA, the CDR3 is TGTGCCAGCAGTTTCCTGTTGAACACTGAAGCTTTCTTT. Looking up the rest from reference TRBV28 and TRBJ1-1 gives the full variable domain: DVKVTQSSRYLVKRTGEKVFLECVQDMDHENMFWYRQDPGLGLRLIYFSYDVKMKEKGDIPEGYSVSREKKERFSLILESASTNQTSMYLCASSFLLNTEAFFGQGTRLTVV.

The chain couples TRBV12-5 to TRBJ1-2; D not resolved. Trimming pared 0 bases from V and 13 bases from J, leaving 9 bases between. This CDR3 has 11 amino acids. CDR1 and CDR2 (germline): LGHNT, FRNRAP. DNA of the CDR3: TGTGCTAGTGGTTTGGTTCTCTCGTCCACCTTC. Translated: CASGLVLSSTF.

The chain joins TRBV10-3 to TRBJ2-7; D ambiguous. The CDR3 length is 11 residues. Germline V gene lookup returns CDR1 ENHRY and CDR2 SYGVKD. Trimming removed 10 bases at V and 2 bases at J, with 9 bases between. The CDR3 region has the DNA TGTGCCACCAGGACCGCCTACGAGCAGTACTTC. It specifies CATRTAYEQYF.

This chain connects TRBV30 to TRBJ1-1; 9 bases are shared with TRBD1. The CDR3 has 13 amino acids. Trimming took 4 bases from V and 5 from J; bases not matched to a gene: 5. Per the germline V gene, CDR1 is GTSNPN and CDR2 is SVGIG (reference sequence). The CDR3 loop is CAWNRGRGTEAFF. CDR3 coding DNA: TGTGCCTGGAACAGGGGGCGAGGAACTGAAGCTTTCTTT.

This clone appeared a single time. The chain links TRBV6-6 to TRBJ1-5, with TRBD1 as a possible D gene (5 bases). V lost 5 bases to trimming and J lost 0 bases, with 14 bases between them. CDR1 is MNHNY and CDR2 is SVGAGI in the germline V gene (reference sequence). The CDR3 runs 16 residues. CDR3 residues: CASSTRRQNSNQPQHF. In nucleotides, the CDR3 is TGTGCCAGCAGTACCAGACGACAGAATAGCAATCAGCCCCAGCATTTT.

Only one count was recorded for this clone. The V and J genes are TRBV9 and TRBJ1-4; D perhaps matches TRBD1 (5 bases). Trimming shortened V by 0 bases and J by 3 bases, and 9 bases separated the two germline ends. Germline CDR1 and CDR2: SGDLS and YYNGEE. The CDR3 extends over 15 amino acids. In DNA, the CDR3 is TGTGCCAGCAGCGTAGGGGACGGACCTAATGAAAAACTGTTTTTT. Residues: CASSVGDGPNEKLFF.

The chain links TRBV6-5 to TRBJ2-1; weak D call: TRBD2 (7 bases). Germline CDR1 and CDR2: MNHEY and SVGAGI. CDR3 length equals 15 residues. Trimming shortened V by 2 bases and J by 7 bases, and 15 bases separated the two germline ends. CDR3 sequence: CASSYGGASLNEQFF. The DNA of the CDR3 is TGTGCCAGCAGTTACGGGGGGGCTAGCTTGAATGAGCAGTTCTTC.

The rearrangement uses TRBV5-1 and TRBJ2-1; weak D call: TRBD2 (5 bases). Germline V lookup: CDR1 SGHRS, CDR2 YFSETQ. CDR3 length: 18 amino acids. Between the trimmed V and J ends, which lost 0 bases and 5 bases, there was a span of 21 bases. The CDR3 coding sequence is TGCGCCAGCAGCTTGGCCAGGAGTGGGAGACGACGGGACAATGAGCAGTTCTTC. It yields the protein CASSLARSGRRRDNEQFF.

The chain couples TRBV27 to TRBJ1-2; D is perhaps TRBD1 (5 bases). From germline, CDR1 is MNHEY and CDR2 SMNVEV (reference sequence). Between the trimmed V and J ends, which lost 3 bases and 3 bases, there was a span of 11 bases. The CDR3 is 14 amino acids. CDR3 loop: CASSLIGADYGYTF. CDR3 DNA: TGTGCCAGCAGTTTGATAGGGGCGGACTATGGCTACACCTTC.

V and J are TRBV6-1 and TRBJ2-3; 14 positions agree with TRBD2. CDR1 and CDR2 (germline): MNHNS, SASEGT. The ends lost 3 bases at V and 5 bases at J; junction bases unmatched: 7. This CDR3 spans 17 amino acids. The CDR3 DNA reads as TGTGCCAGCAGTGATCCGGGACTAGCGGGAGTAAGAGATACGCAGTATTTT. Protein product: CASSDPGLAGVRDTQYF.